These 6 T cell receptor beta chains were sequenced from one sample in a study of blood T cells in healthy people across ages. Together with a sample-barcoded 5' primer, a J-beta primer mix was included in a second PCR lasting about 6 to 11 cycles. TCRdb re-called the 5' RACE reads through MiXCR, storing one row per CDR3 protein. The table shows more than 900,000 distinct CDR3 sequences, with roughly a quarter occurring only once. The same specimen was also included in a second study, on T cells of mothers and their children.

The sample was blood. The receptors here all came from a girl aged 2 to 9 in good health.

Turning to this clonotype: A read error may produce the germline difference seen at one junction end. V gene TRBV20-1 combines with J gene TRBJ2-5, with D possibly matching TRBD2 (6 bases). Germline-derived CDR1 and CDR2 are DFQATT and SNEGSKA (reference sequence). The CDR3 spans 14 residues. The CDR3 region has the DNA TGCAGTGCCTCCACCGGGACTCAAAGGGAGACCCAGCACTTC. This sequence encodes CSASTGTQRETQHF.

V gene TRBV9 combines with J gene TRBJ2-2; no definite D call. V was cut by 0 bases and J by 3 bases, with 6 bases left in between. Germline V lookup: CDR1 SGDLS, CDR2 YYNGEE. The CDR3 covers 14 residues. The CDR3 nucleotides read TGTGCCAGCAGCGTAGCGGGTTACACCGGGGAGCTGTTTTTT. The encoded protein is CASSVAGYTGELFF.

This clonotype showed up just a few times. The CDR3: CASSLIGTADQPQHF. CDR3 sequence (DNA): TGTGCCAGCAGTCTAATAGGGACAGCAGATCAGCCCCAGCATTTT. The chain recombines TRBV28 with TRBJ1-5, with 7 nucleotides matching TRBD1. This CDR3 spans 15 amino acids. V dropped 5 bases and J dropped 5; count of bases not matched to a gene: 9. CDR1 and CDR2 from the germline V gene are MDHEN and SYDVKM.

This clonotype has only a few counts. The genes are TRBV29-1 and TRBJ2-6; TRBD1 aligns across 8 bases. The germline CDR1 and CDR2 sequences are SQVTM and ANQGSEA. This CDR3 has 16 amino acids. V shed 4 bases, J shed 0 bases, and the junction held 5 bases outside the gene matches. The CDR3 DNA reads TGCAGCGTTGGGGGGACAGGCAGCTCTGGGGCCAACGTCCTGACTTTC. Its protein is CSVGGTGSSGANVLTF. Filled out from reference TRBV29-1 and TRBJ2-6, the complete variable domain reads SAVISQKPSRDICQRGTSLTIQCQVDSQVTMMFWYRQQPGQSLTLIATANQGSEATYESGFVIDKFPISRPNLTFSTLTVSNMSPEDSSIYLCSVGGTGSSGANVLTFGAGSRLTVL.

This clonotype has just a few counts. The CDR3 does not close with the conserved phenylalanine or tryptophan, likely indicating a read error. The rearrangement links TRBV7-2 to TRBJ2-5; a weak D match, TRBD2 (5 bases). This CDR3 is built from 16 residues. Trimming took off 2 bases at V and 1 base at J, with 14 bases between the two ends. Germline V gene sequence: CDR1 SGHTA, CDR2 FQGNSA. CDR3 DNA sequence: TGTGCCAGCAGCTTAACGGGCGGGCGTGGCCAAGAGACCCAGTACCTC. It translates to CASSLTGGRGQETQYL.

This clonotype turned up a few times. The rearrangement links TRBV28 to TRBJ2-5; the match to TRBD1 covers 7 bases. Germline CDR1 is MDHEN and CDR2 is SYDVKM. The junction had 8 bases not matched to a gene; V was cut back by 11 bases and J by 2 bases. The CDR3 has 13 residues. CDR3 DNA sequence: TGTGCCTCCCTCTTGGGACAGCAAGAGACCCAGTACTTC. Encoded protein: CASLLGQQETQYF.